This TCR beta chain came from a study of cytomegalovirus exposure and HLA in healthy donors. Use of 60 Vbeta and 13 Jbeta primers characterized the PCR. TCRdb's copy holds only in-frame clones and misses some; the assay was immunoSEQ multiplex PCR. The repertoire holds 98,000 or so clones, with roughly 76% as singletons. Turning to this clone: The target antigen is unknown.

General study results and limits: In a later analysis, an Asian-associated ancestry cluster reportedly showed fewer N-insertions than the roughly 700-donor mean.

Source material: PBMCs. The TCR was taken from a human donor in good health.

The CDR3 sequence is CASGWGTGHSEQYF. DNA for the CDR3: TGTGCCAGCGGGTGGGGGACAGGGCATTCCGAGCAGTACTTC. The chain carries TRBV5-5 and TRBJ2-7; 9 bases fit TRBD1. Per germline, CDR1 SGHKS and CDR2 YYEKEE (reference sequence). V dropped 7 bases and J dropped 6; count of bases not matched to a gene: 11. The CDR3 length is 14 residues.